The table lists the clone carrying this T cell receptor (beta chain) with a count of one. This entry belongs to a study of blood T cell repertoires in COVID-19. Study-wide context: The samples span acute and convalescent COVID-19 from the United States, Italy and Spain. T cells, B-cell-depleted T cells, or PBMCs provided the cDNA or gDNA that served as material.

In the source study's methods: The authors estimated nucleated cell counts from reference gene primer amplification. The data were produced by immunoSEQ multiplex PCR, yet TCRdb's version contains in-frame clones alone and is incomplete. V, J and clone size are taken as reported in that table, and D and trimming were inferred from the DNA itself. The sample lists approximately 260,000 clones, approximately 83% occurring once. Trimming took 0 bases from V and 11 from J; bases not matched to a gene: 1. Per germline, CDR1 SGHRS and CDR2 YFSETQ. CDR3 length: 13 residues. The rearrangement links TRBV5-1 to TRBJ1-6; 8 bases are a match to TRBD1. This sequence was found in a woman in her 70s with acute or convalescent COVID-19. The material sequenced was peripheral blood. The CDR3 DNA sequence: TGCGCCAGCAGCTTGGGACAGGGGACACCCCTCCACTTT. This codes for CASSLGQGTPLHF.